The 30 T cell receptor beta chains presented below share a single source sample, sequenced in a study of T cell changes during pregnancy in multiple sclerosis. Assay used: immunoSEQ multiplex PCR; TCRdb lists only in-frame clones, some missing. The repertoire consists of roughly 80,000 clones, with about 91% occurring once and the leading ten covering 2.6%. The sample consisted of peripheral blood, taken before pregnancy. The receptor source for this set is a female donor with multiple sclerosis, enrolled in a pregnancy study.

The chain joins TRBV18 to TRBJ2-7, with 7 bases that match TRBD1. The CDR3 loop spans 13 amino acids. The V segment lost 9 bases and the J segment 1 base; nucleotides outside the gene matches: 6. Germline V gene data show CDR1 as KGHSH and CDR2 as LQKENI. CDR3 sequence: CASRGQLSYEQYF. The CDR3 coding sequence is TGTGCCAGTCGGGGACAGCTTTCCTACGAGCAGTACTTC.

The V call is TRBV4-1, the J call TRBJ1-1; the D is unclear. V was shortened by 1 base and J by 0 bases, with 12 bases between the two germline ends. CDR1 is MGHRA, CDR2 YSYEKL, per germline. This CDR3 has 16 amino acids. The CDR3, as DNA: TGCGCCAGCAGCCAAGTTGAGACACCTATGAACACTGAAGCTTTCTTT. This codes for CASSQVETPMNTEAFF.

The V gene is TRBV2, the J gene TRBJ1-5, with 10 bases that match TRBD1. J lost 6 bases, V lost 5 bases, and 13 bases had no gene match. Per the germline V gene, CDR1 is SNHLY and CDR2 is FYNNEI. The CDR3 is made up of 17 amino acids. The CDR3 here is CASSYRQGANLGQPQHF. CDR3 in DNA: TGTGCCAGCAGTTATAGACAGGGGGCGAATTTGGGTCAGCCCCAGCATTTT.

This clone came up once. The J gene is TRBJ2-1, the V gene TRBV27; TRBD2 matches at 10 bases. The CDR3 is 15 amino acids. CDR1 and CDR2 (germline): MNHEY, SMNVEV (reference sequence). Losses at the gene ends were 5 bases for V and 8 bases for J; bases not matched to a gene: 9. The CDR3 DNA follows: TGTGCCAGCAGTACACAGCGGGAGGGGCTTGATGAGCAGTTCTTC. Encoded protein: CASSTQREGLDEQFF.

The V and J genes are TRBV9 and TRBJ2-7; TRBD2 is a possible D gene (7 bases). Germline V CDR1 and CDR2: SGDLS, YYNGEE. This CDR3 comprises 15 residues. V lost 3 bases and J 0 bases, leaving 13 bases between the germline ends. The chain's CDR3 is CASSAGGGSSYEQYF. The CDR3 region has the DNA TGTGCCAGCAGCGCTGGGGGGGGCAGCTCCTACGAGCAGTACTTC.

This rearrangement joins TRBV10-2 to TRBJ1-2, with D uncertain. The CDR3 is 13 residues long. CDR1 and CDR2 from the germline V gene are WSHSY and SAAADI. Deletions cut 6 bases from V and 4 bases from J, with 12 bases between. In nucleotides, the CDR3 is TGCGCCAGCAGGGACTCTGCCTTCTATGGCTACACCTTC. It specifies CASRDSAFYGYTF.

J is TRBJ2-2 and V is TRBV28; 13 bases are shared with TRBD2. Germline trimming cut 6 bases from V and 5 bases from J; bases unmatched to any gene: 3. Germline CDR1 MDHEN, CDR2 SYDVKM. The CDR3 is made up of 15 amino acids. CDR3: CASSATSGRTGELFF. Written as DNA, the CDR3 is TGTGCCAGCAGCGCGACTAGCGGGAGGACCGGGGAGCTGTTTTTT. The whole variable domain, filled in from reference TRBV28 and TRBJ2-2, reads DVKVTQSSRYLVKRTGEKVFLECVQDMDHENMFWYRQDPGLGLRLIYFSYDVKMKEKGDIPEGYSVSREKKERFSLILESASTNQTSMYLCASSATSGRTGELFFGEGSRLTVL.

The chain carries TRBV11-3 and TRBJ2-1, with D maybe TRBD2 (6 bases). Germline-derived CDR1 and CDR2 are SGHNT and YENEEA. Trimming took off 1 base at V and 6 bases at J, with 10 bases between the two ends. This CDR3 comprises 14 residues. The CDR3 spells CASSLGGSGNEQFF. CDR3 sequence (DNA): TGTGCCAGCAGCTTAGGGGGTAGCGGCAATGAGCAGTTCTTC.

The V gene is TRBV28, the J gene TRBJ1-4; weak D call: TRBD1 (5 bases). The CDR3 spans 15 residues. V lost 6 bases, J lost 5 bases, and 16 bases lay in between. The germline gives CDR1 MDHEN, CDR2 SYDVKM. The DNA for the CDR3 is TGTGCCAGCAGCCCCGGGGGTATGGAGAATGAAAAACTGTTTTTT. It codes for CASSPGGMENEKLFF.

In its sample, this clone was seen once. The chain combines TRBV7-9 with TRBJ2-1; perhaps TRBD1 as D (5 bases). This CDR3 comprises 16 residues. Between the trimmed V and J ends, which lost 3 bases and 3 bases, there was a span of 15 bases. Looked up from germline, CDR1 is SEHNR and CDR2 is FQNEAQ (reference sequence). The CDR3 protein is CASSFAGVGLYNEQFF. Here the CDR3 DNA reads TGTGCCAGCAGCTTCGCTGGGGTGGGGCTCTACAATGAGCAGTTCTTC.

The CDR3 is CSVEVVAGKETQYF. The CDR3 region has the DNA TGCAGCGTTGAAGTTGTGGCAGGTAAAGAGACCCAGTACTTC. This chain joins TRBV29-1 and TRBJ2-5; D uncertain. Trimming cost V 1 base and J 3 bases, with 12 bases left between them. The germline CDR1 and CDR2 sequences are SQVTM and ANQGSEA. The CDR3 is made up of 14 amino acids.

The rearrangement joins TRBV19 to TRBJ2-7; 9 nucleotides match TRBD2. Germline lookup yields CDR1 LNHDA and CDR2 SQIVND (reference sequence). The CDR3 has 14 amino acids. The trim removed 9 bases at V and 7 bases at J, leaving 13 bases unmatched. The CDR3 sequence: CASRQGPSGREQYF. The CDR3 nucleotides read TGTGCCAGCCGGCAGGGACCAAGCGGGAGGGAGCAGTACTTC.

This sequence joins TRBV28 and TRBJ1-1; perhaps TRBD1 as D (5 bases). This CDR3 region has 14 residues. CDR1 and CDR2 from the germline V gene are MDHEN and SYDVKM. The germline V and J ends were trimmed by 6 bases and 0 bases, with 11 bases remaining between them. The CDR3 coding sequence is TGTGCCAGCAGACGCGACAGCCTGAACACTGAAGCTTTCTTT. It translates to CASRRDSLNTEAFF. Filled out from reference TRBV28 and TRBJ1-1, the complete variable domain reads DVKVTQSSRYLVKRTGEKVFLECVQDMDHENMFWYRQDPGLGLRLIYFSYDVKMKEKGDIPEGYSVSREKKERFSLILESASTNQTSMYLCASRRDSLNTEAFFGQGTRLTVV.

V is TRBV5-6 and J is TRBJ1-6; D unclear. The length of the CDR3 is 13 residues. V lost 0 bases and J lost 6, with 4 bases in between. Germline CDR1 and CDR2: SGHDT and YYEEEE. The CDR3 nucleotides read TGTGCCAGCAGCTTGGCCCGTAATTCACCCCTCCACTTT. This codes for CASSLARNSPLHF.

Turning to this clone: The junction departs from germline at one end; a sequencing error may be responsible. The chain employs TRBV7-7 and TRBJ2-2; 9 positions agree with TRBD1. The CDR3 has 16 amino acids. Germline CDR1 SSHAT, CDR2 FNYEAQ (reference sequence). CDR3 DNA sequence: TGTGCTAGCAGCTTAGACACAGGGGGCTATGGCGGGGAGCTGTTTTTT. Protein product: CASSLDTGGYGGELFF. Variable domain in full (rest from reference TRBV7-7 and TRBJ2-2): GAGVSQSPRYKVTKRGQDVTLRCDPISSHATLYWYQQALGQGPEFLTYFNYEAQPDKSGLPSDRFSAERPEGSISTLTIQRTEQRDSAMYRCASSLDTGGYGGELFFGEGSRLTVL.

V usage is TRBV5-4 and J usage is TRBJ2-7, with D tentatively TRBD2 (5 bases). This CDR3 region has 14 residues. Germline CDR1 and CDR2: SGHNT and YYREEE (reference sequence). V lost 2 bases, J lost 3 bases, and 12 bases lay in between. The CDR3 coding sequence is TGTGCCAGCAGCTTTCGGCCGGAGGACTACGAGCAGTACTTC. It specifies CASSFRPEDYEQYF.

The count of this clone is one. J is TRBJ1-2 and V is TRBV5-6; 7 nucleotides agree with TRBD1. The CDR3 spans 14 residues. V was clipped by 4 bases and J by 4 bases; unmatched bases: 7. Germline lookup yields CDR1 SGHDT and CDR2 YYEEEE. This CDR3 reads CASSPRGQIYGYTF. As DNA, the CDR3 is TGTGCCAGCAGCCCCCGGGGACAGATCTATGGCTACACCTTC.

There are a few counts of this clone. V and J are TRBV14 and TRBJ2-2, with a possible D match to TRBD1 (6 bases). Between the trimmed V and J ends, which lost 6 bases and 7 bases, there was a span of 15 bases. Germline lookup yields CDR1 SGHDN and CDR2 FVKESK. CDR3 length: 14 residues. CDR3 DNA: TGTGCCAGCAGTCTACAGGGTTTTGGCGGGGAGCTGTTTTTT. Protein sequence: CASSLQGFGGELFF.

The V and J genes are TRBV2 and TRBJ2-7; 10 bases line up with TRBD2. This CDR3 has 15 residues. Germline assignment: CDR1 SNHLY and CDR2 FYNNEI. J gave up 5 bases and V 2 bases, and 6 bases lay outside the gene matches. CDR3 protein: CASSELAGDPHEQYF. Here the CDR3 DNA reads TGTGCCAGCAGTGAACTAGCGGGAGACCCCCACGAGCAGTACTTC.

This chain links TRBV7-2 with TRBJ2-2; TRBD1 matches 9 bases. The ends lost 5 bases at V and 7 bases at J; junction bases unmatched: 5. Per the germline V gene, CDR1 is SGHTA and CDR2 is FQGNSA. The length of the CDR3 is 14 residues. This chain's CDR3 is CASSGTGRVGELFF. The DNA for the CDR3 is TGTGCCAGCAGCGGGACAGGGCGAGTCGGGGAGCTGTTTTTT.

CDR3 nucleotides: TGTGCCAGCAGCTTGGCCCTGTGGCCCTACGAGCAGTACTTC. It encodes CASSLALWPYEQYF. J is TRBJ2-7 and V is TRBV5-6; D unclear. The CDR3 loop spans 14 amino acids. Germline V gives CDR1 SGHDT, CDR2 YYEEEE. V was cut by 0 bases and J by 2 bases, with 9 bases left in between.

J is TRBJ2-1 and V is TRBV7-2, with 8 bases that match TRBD2. The CDR3 extends over 18 amino acids. V was pared by 3 bases and J by 1 base, with 11 bases of the junction left unmatched. Germline V gives CDR1 SGHTA, CDR2 FQGNSA. This chain's CDR3 is CASSFSPSGLGSYNEQFF. The CDR3 coding sequence is TGTGCCAGCAGCTTCTCCCCTAGCGGGCTTGGTTCCTACAATGAGCAGTTCTTC.

A single count supports this clone. The V call is TRBV2, the J call TRBJ1-2; TRBD1 agrees at 8 bases. Germline V gene lookup returns CDR1 SNHLY and CDR2 FYNNEI. Losses at the gene ends were 7 bases for V and 8 bases for J; bases not matched to a gene: 3. This CDR3 has 11 residues. This CDR3 is CASIAGGGYTF. For the CDR3, the DNA is TGTGCCAGCATAGCAGGGGGCGGCTACACCTTC.

V usage is TRBV27 and J usage is TRBJ1-2, with TRBD1 matching over 8 bases. There are 15 residues in the CDR3. The V and J ends lost 5 bases and 5 bases, in that order; junction bases with no gene match: 10. The V gene's germline CDR1 is MNHEY and CDR2 SMNVEV (reference sequence). The chain's CDR3 is CASSHNPGGGYGYTF. CDR3 sequence (DNA): TGTGCCAGCAGTCACAACCCAGGGGGCGGATATGGCTACACCTTC.

The genes are TRBV7-9 and TRBJ2-1, with TRBD2 matching over 13 bases. After removal of 11 bases from V and 3 bases from J, the junction contained 19 bases not matched to a gene. CDR1 and CDR2 from the germline V gene are SEHNR and FQNEAQ (reference sequence). This CDR3 region has 19 residues. The CDR3 nucleotides are TGTGCCTCCGATTCGGAGACAGGGGGACTAGCGGGACTCTACAATGAGCAGTTCTTC. Amino acid sequence: CASDSETGGLAGLYNEQFF. The variable domain in full, with the rest retrieved from reference TRBV7-9 and TRBJ2-1, is DTGVSQNPRHKITKRGQNVTFRCDPISEHNRLYWYRQTLGQGPEFLTYFQNEAQLEKSRLLSDRFSAERPKGSFSTLEIQRTEQGDSAMYLCASDSETGGLAGLYNEQFFGPGTRLTVL.

The rearrangement links TRBV13 to TRBJ1-3; 7 positions agree with TRBD1. CDR1 and CDR2 from the germline V gene are PRHDT and FYEKMQ (reference sequence). V dropped 2 bases and J dropped 3; count of bases not matched to a gene: 4. This CDR3 is built from 15 residues. Here the CDR3 DNA reads TGTGCCAGCAGCTTAAGACAGGGCTTTGGAAACACCATATATTTT. Amino acid sequence: CASSLRQGFGNTIYF. The full variable domain, with the rest looked up from reference TRBV13 and TRBJ1-3, is AAGVIQSPRHLIKEKRETATLKCYPIPRHDTVYWYQQGPGQDPQFLISFYEKMQSDKGSIPDRFSAQQFSDYHSELNMSSLELGDSALYFCASSLRQGFGNTIYFGEGSWLTVV.

In its sample, this clone was seen a few times. The identical CDR3 is also encoded by other nucleotide sequences in the sample. The genes are TRBV5-1 and TRBJ2-1; 8 positions match TRBD2. The CDR3 runs to 16 residues. Germline V CDR1 and CDR2: SGHRS, YFSETQ. V was pared by 2 bases and J by 4 bases, with 8 bases of the junction left unmatched. CDR3 DNA: TGCGCCAGCAGCTTCATAGCGGGAACCTCGTACAATGAGCAGTTCTTC. Protein product: CASSFIAGTSYNEQFF.

The genes are TRBV5-1 and TRBJ1-2, with no clear D. There are 16 residues in the CDR3. Per the germline V gene, CDR1 is SGHRS and CDR2 is YFSETQ. The V end was cut by 4 bases, the J end by 1 base, with 17 bases between. CDR3 residues: CASSPRTAAGNYGYTF. DNA of the CDR3: TGCGCCAGCAGCCCGAGGACCGCCGCGGGTAACTATGGCTACACCTTC.

The rearrangement links TRBV15 to TRBJ2-5; D perhaps matches TRBD1 (6 bases). Germline assignment: CDR1 LNHNV and CDR2 YYDKDF (reference sequence). The V end lost 5 bases, the J end lost 1 base, and 11 bases lay between the germline ends. The CDR3 runs 14 residues. CDR3 amino acids: CATSSGDAQETQYF. As DNA, the CDR3 is TGTGCCACCAGCTCAGGGGACGCCCAAGAGACCCAGTACTTC.

The CDR3 nucleotides read TGTGCCAGCAGCTTCCGGGACAGGGACTCCTATGGCTACACCTTC. Translation: CASSFRDRDSYGYTF. The chain links TRBV5-4 to TRBJ1-2, with TRBD1 identical over 9 bases. CDR3 length: 15 amino acids. Unmatched junction bases numbered 6, after V lost 2 bases and J lost 4 bases. Germline V gene sequence: CDR1 SGHNT, CDR2 YYREEE (reference sequence).